Listed here are 11 T cell receptor beta chains from one sample, sequenced in a study of T cell responses to AZD1222 COVID-19 vaccine. Method: immunoSEQ multiplex PCR; TCRdb's copy keeps in-frame clones and lacks some. This sample has 100,000 to 150,000 clones, with 70% to 90% found just once. Sequences were derived from peripheral blood, sampled on day 0 of AZD1222 vaccination. The receptors come from an adult in good health.

This sequence joins TRBV5-1 and TRBJ2-1, with 13 bases that match TRBD2. V dropped 0 bases and J dropped 8; count of bases not matched to a gene: 2. The CDR3 is made up of 15 amino acids. CDR1 is SGHRS and CDR2 is YFSETQ in the germline V gene. CDR3 in amino acids: CASSLGTSGGDEQFF. The CDR3 DNA reads as TGCGCCAGCAGCTTGGGGACTAGCGGGGGTGATGAGCAGTTCTTC.

This chain uses TRBV5-1 with TRBJ1-5; 10 nucleotides align to TRBD1. Per germline, CDR1 SGHRS and CDR2 YFSETQ. V lost 2 bases and J lost 6; bases outside the gene matches: 8. The CDR3 length is 16 residues. The CDR3 is CASSLRQGAWLQPQHF. CDR3 nucleotide sequence: TGCGCCAGCAGCTTAAGACAGGGGGCATGGCTTCAGCCCCAGCATTTT.

The CDR3 reads CATSSPEPISYTF. The CDR3 DNA is TGTGCCACCAGCAGCCCCGAACCCATTAGCTACACCTTC. The chain uses TRBV15 and TRBJ1-2; D is undetermined. Germline CDR1 and CDR2: LNHNV and YYDKDF (reference sequence). Between the trimmed V and J ends, which lost 3 bases and 9 bases, there was a span of 14 bases. The CDR3 runs 13 residues.

The rearrangement links TRBV3-1 (or the pseudogene TRBV3-2) to TRBJ2-5; perhaps D is TRBD1 or TRBD2 (6 bases each). This CDR3 is built from 13 residues. CDR1 LGHDT and CDR2 YNNKEL come from the germline V gene (reference sequence). The germline V and J ends were trimmed by 8 bases and 4 bases, with 14 bases remaining between them. CDR3 DNA sequence: TGTGCCAGCCAGGTACAGGGAGGAGAGACCCAGTACTTC. It is translated as CASQVQGGETQYF.

V gene TRBV19 combines with J gene TRBJ2-7; a weak D match, TRBD1 (6 bases). Germline V gene lookup returns CDR1 LNHDA and CDR2 SQIVND (reference sequence). This CDR3 has 13 amino acids. With 3 bases removed from V and 5 bases from J, the gap between germline ends came to 11 bases. For the CDR3, the DNA is TGTGCCAGTAGTATTAACAGGGAGAACGAGCAGTACTTC. Amino acid sequence: CASSINRENEQYF.

The gene calls are TRBV7-3 and TRBJ1-1; TRBD1 matches at 7 bases. The V gene end was trimmed by 6 bases and the J gene end by 5 bases; junction bases not matched to a gene: 6. Germline CDR1 reads SGHTA; CDR2 reads FQGTGA. CDR3 size: 13 residues. The CDR3 is CASSLGTVTEAFF. The DNA of the CDR3 is TGTGCCAGCAGTCTAGGGACAGTGACTGAAGCTTTCTTT.

The rearrangement links TRBV19 to TRBJ1-1, with 7 bases fitting TRBD1. Trimming removed 8 bases from V and 5 bases from J; junction bases left unmatched: 11. The germline V gene encodes CDR1 LNHDA and CDR2 SQIVND (reference sequence). The CDR3 sequence is 14 residues long. CDR3 nucleotide sequence: TGTGCCAGTTCCTCGCAGGGGGTGATGACTGAAGCTTTCTTT. Protein: CASSSQGVMTEAFF.

V is TRBV11-2 and J is TRBJ1-1; possible D gene TRBD1, 5 bases. CDR3 length equals 14 residues. Germline CDR1 is SGHAT and CDR2 is FQNNGV. Trimming took off 1 base at V and 4 bases at J, with 10 bases between the two ends. The CDR3 region has the DNA TGTGCCAGCAGCTTAGCGTGGGGGAGCACTGAAGCTTTCTTT. Its translation is CASSLAWGSTEAFF. The variable domain in full, completed from reference TRBV11-2 and TRBJ1-1, reads EAGVAQSPRYKIIEKRQSVAFWCNPISGHATLYWYQQILGQGPKLLIQFQNNGVVDDSQLPKDRFSAERLKGVDSTLKIQPAKLEDSAVYLCASSLAWGSTEAFFGQGTRLTVV.

The V gene is TRBV18, the J gene TRBJ2-5; perhaps TRBD1 as D (6 bases). In germline, CDR1 is KGHSH, CDR2 LQKENI. The length of the CDR3 is 15 residues. Trimming cost V 0 bases and J 4 bases, with 12 bases left between them. This CDR3 reads CASSPPSLGGETQYF. The CDR3 DNA follows: TGTGCCAGCTCACCACCTAGTTTAGGGGGAGAGACCCAGTACTTC.

This chain uses TRBV7-3 with TRBJ2-6; 9 bases are shared with TRBD1. Germline V gene lookup returns CDR1 SGHTA and CDR2 FQGTGA. CDR3 size: 16 residues. The ends lost 3 bases at V and 2 bases at J; junction bases unmatched: 2. The CDR3 sequence is CASSFGTGTGANVLTF. The CDR3 coding sequence is TGTGCCAGCAGCTTCGGGACAGGGACTGGGGCCAACGTCCTGACTTTC.

Note on this clone: Within the sample, other DNA sequences also encode this same CDR3. This chain links TRBV6-5 with TRBJ1-2; no reliable D call. This CDR3 contains 13 residues. CDR1 is MNHEY and CDR2 is SVGAGI in the germline V gene. Trimming left V 4 bases short and J 2 bases short, with 8 bases between. CDR3 region: CASSSRENYGYTF. CDR3 nucleotide sequence: TGTGCCAGCAGTTCTAGGGAGAACTATGGCTACACCTTC.